The entry that follows covers one T cell receptor (beta chain) sequence. The antigen remains unidentified. This entry is derived from a study of early T cells in non-severe SARS-CoV-2 infection. Turning to the study itself: The study sequenced bulk RNA from unsorted whole blood, with chains unpaired. Study results and limitations: Missing private and CD4 specificities, VDJdb matching favored anti-spike CD8 responses.

CDR3 size: 14 residues. The germline V gene encodes CDR1 SGHTA and CDR2 FQGNSA. Trimming cost V 8 bases and J 1 base, with 12 bases left between them. The protocol attached unique molecular identifiers to individual cDNA molecules. TCRdb called the 5' RACE reads again in MiXCR, with one record for every CDR3 protein. The data contain approximately 80,000 distinct CDR3 sequences, approximately 10% of them singletons. The specimen comprised whole blood, sampled at baseline. The chain combines TRBV7-2 with TRBJ2-1; unclear D gene. The clonotype comes from an adult who was a healthcare worker with PCR-confirmed SARS-CoV-2 infection or an uninfected control (not recorded which). CDR3 in DNA: TGTGCCAGCGAGAAAGAGGTGTCCTACAATGAGCAGTTCTTC. Translating gives CASEKEVSYNEQFF.